These T cell receptor beta chains were read from a single sample in a study of beta chain features in type 1 diabetes. Here immunoSEQ multiplex PCR was the method, and the copy in TCRdb shows in-frame clones only, minus some. The data show fewer than 350,000 clones, about 15% seen once. The source material was naive CD4+ T cells from blood. The source is a man between 18 and 29 years old with type 1 diabetes. Each CDR3 is given with its conserved first and last residue. The D gene is left open where the match is weak. Some rows mark clone size as missing; the rest say once, few, many or name a class of expanded clone.

J gene: TRBJ2-7; D gene: NA; clone size: few; CDR3 length: 13; V gene: TRBV5-6; CDR3 protein: CASSRRRGREQYF; CDR3 DNA: TGTGCCAGCAGCCGTCGGAGAGGGAGGGAGCAGTACTTC
J gene: TRBJ1-5; D gene: TRBD1; clone size: few; CDR3 length: 14; V gene: TRBV29-1; CDR3 protein: CSVGGQDKNQPQHF; CDR3 DNA: TGCAGCGTTGGGGGACAGGACAAAAATCAGCCCCAGCATTTT
J gene: TRBJ2-7; D gene: NA; clone size: NA; CDR3 length: 15; V gene: TRBV28; CDR3 protein: CASSVARSTTYEQYF; CDR3 DNA: TGTGCCAGCAGTGTAGCAAGGAGCACCACCTACGAGCAGTACTTC
J gene: TRBJ2-7; D gene: TRBD2; clone size: few; CDR3 length: 18; V gene: TRBV30; CDR3 protein: CAWNGRIGLAGGEGEQYF; CDR3 DNA: TGTGCCTGGAACGGGCGCATCGGACTAGCGGGAGGTGAAGGCGAGCAGTACTTC
J gene: TRBJ2-7; D gene: NA; clone size: NA; CDR3 length: 15; V gene: TRBV11-2; CDR3 protein: CASSSIHHRAREQYF; CDR3 DNA: TGTGCCAGCAGCTCTATCCACCACAGGGCTCGCGAGCAGTACTTC
J gene: TRBJ2-3; D gene: TRBD2; clone size: NA; CDR3 length: 15; V gene: TRBV19; CDR3 protein: CASGGTSGGTDTQYF; CDR3 DNA: TGTGCCAGTGGAGGGACTAGCGGTGGCACAGATACGCAGTATTTT
J gene: TRBJ2-3; D gene: TRBD1; clone size: few; CDR3 length: 14; V gene: TRBV30; CDR3 protein: CAWRVKGASDTQYF; CDR3 DNA: TGTGCCTGGAGGGTGAAGGGGGCCTCAGATACGCAGTATTTT
J gene: TRBJ1-2; D gene: TRBD1; clone size: NA; CDR3 length: 15; V gene: TRBV7-9; CDR3 protein: CASSLAGQGVRGYTF; CDR3 DNA: TGTGCCAGCAGCTTAGCGGGACAGGGGGTCCGAGGCTACACCTTC
J gene: TRBJ2-1; D gene: NA; clone size: few; CDR3 length: 16; V gene: TRBV10-3; CDR3 protein: CAISVSGPSSYNEQFF; CDR3 DNA: TGTGCCATCAGTGTGAGCGGGCCGAGCTCCTACAATGAGCAGTTCTTC
J gene: TRBJ2-7; D gene: TRBD1; clone size: NA; CDR3 length: 18; V gene: TRBV11-2; CDR3 protein: CASSFPPWKGQGPPKQYF; CDR3 DNA: TGTGCCAGCAGCTTCCCTCCTTGGAAGGGACAGGGGCCTCCGAAGCAGTACTTC